The 32 T cell receptor beta chains below were found in one sample sequenced in a study of shared clonotypes between healthy human individuals. Produced via immunoSEQ multiplex PCR; TCRdb's table is partial and in-frame only. Of 2 million or so clones in the sample, about 95% were seen once. In the naive CD8 group, cells lacked CD45RO and were positively selected for CCR7, so terminally differentiated effector memory CD45RA+ cells were left out. The sequenced sample was naive CD8+ T cells sorted from blood. The origin of the receptors is a man aged 18 to 30 in good health.

The chain recombines TRBV11-3 with TRBJ2-7, with 10 bases aligning to TRBD2. Germline trimming cut 3 bases from V and 0 bases from J; bases unmatched to any gene: 2. Germline assignment: CDR1 SGHNT and CDR2 YENEEA. CDR3 length: 15 amino acids. Here the CDR3 reads CASSFSGGPSYEQYF. The CDR3, as DNA: TGTGCCAGCAGCTTTAGCGGGGGGCCCTCCTACGAGCAGTACTTC.

The chain combines TRBV4-1 with TRBJ2-1; D unclear. Germline CDR1 and CDR2: MGHRA and YSYEKL. V was pared by 0 bases and J by 10 bases, with 13 bases between. The CDR3 is made up of 14 amino acids. The chain's CDR3 is CASSQEPRSWEQFF. Written as DNA, the CDR3 is TGCGCCAGCAGCCAAGAGCCGAGATCATGGGAGCAGTTCTTC.

This chain links TRBV15 with TRBJ1-5, with 9 nucleotides matching TRBD1. CDR3 length: 15 amino acids. Germline CDR1 reads LNHNV; CDR2 reads YYDKDF (reference sequence). V lost 5 bases, J lost 5 bases, and 7 bases stayed unmatched. DNA of the CDR3: TGTGCCACCAGCGGCCGGGACAGGGATTATCAGCCCCAGCATTTT. Protein: CATSGRDRDYQPQHF.

V and J are TRBV7-9 and TRBJ2-7; tentatively, D is TRBD2 (6 bases). V was clipped by 4 bases and J by 3 bases, with 19 bases between them. The CDR3 extends over 16 amino acids. The V gene's germline CDR1 is SEHNR and CDR2 FQNEAQ (reference sequence). This chain's CDR3 is CASSWAVTGVIYEQYF. The CDR3 DNA follows: TGTGCCAGCAGCTGGGCCGTGACGGGAGTTATCTACGAGCAGTACTTC.

Details on this clone: The sample has other DNA sequences that encode this CDR3 too. V usage is TRBV27 and J usage is TRBJ2-7; perhaps TRBD1 as D (5 bases). The CDR3 is 14 amino acids. The V gene lost 2 bases and the J gene lost 2 bases, with 10 bases spanning the gap. Germline values: CDR1 MNHEY, CDR2 SMNVEV (reference sequence). Here the CDR3 reads CASSLTGLPYEQYF. The CDR3 region has the DNA TGTGCCAGCAGTTTAACAGGTCTGCCCTACGAGCAGTACTTC.

Turning to this clone: Other DNA sequences of this sample code for an identical CDR3. The chain carries TRBV27 and TRBJ2-7; no clear D. This CDR3 spans 14 amino acids. CDR1 is MNHEY, CDR2 SMNVEV, per germline (reference sequence). Trimming removed 5 bases at V and 2 bases at J, with 13 bases between. The CDR3 here is CASSPGGSTYEQYF. The CDR3 DNA follows: TGTGCCAGCAGTCCCGGTGGGTCGACCTACGAGCAGTACTTC.

Of note for this clone: This sample includes further DNA sequences coding for the same CDR3. The V gene is TRBV27, the J gene TRBJ2-7, with 9 positions matching TRBD2. J gave up 0 bases and V 6 bases, and 6 bases lay outside the gene matches. Germline values: CDR1 MNHEY, CDR2 SMNVEV (reference sequence). CDR3 size: 15 residues. The CDR3 sequence: CASSLSGGLSYEQYF. Written as DNA, the CDR3 is TGTGCCAGCAGCCTTAGCGGGGGTCTCTCCTACGAGCAGTACTTC.

The J gene is TRBJ2-7, the V gene TRBV5-5; D ambiguous. Trimming removed 4 bases from V and 4 bases from J, with 15 bases in between. CDR3 length: 14 residues. Looked up from germline, CDR1 is SGHKS and CDR2 is YYEKEE (reference sequence). The CDR3 sequence: CASSPVIGSYEQYF. DNA of the CDR3: TGTGCCAGCAGCCCGGTTATAGGATCTTACGAGCAGTACTTC.

There are a few counts of this clone. Other DNA sequences in this sample translate to the same CDR3. The chain carries TRBV5-4 and TRBJ2-7; D uncertain. From germline, CDR1 is SGHNT and CDR2 YYREEE (reference sequence). CDR3 length: 13 residues. V gave up 0 bases and J gave up 3 bases, with 7 bases separating them. The CDR3 sequence is CASSLDRDYEQYF. The CDR3 DNA reads as TGTGCCAGCAGCTTGGACAGAGACTACGAGCAGTACTTC.

V usage is TRBV27 and J usage is TRBJ2-1, with 8 bases lining up with TRBD2. Looked up from germline, CDR1 is MNHEY and CDR2 is SMNVEV (reference sequence). V dropped 3 bases and J dropped 10; count of bases not matched to a gene: 11. There are 15 residues in the CDR3. Written as DNA, the CDR3 is TGTGCCAGCAGTTTCATAGCTAGCGGGTCTGGCGAGCAGTTCTTC. Translated, it gives CASSFIASGSGEQFF.

This chain uses TRBV2 with TRBJ2-1; D gene ambiguous. Deletions cut 7 bases from V and 0 bases from J, with 10 bases between. The CDR3 totals 14 residues. Germline CDR1 SNHLY, CDR2 FYNNEI. The CDR3 sequence is CASTTADSYNEQFF. The CDR3 nucleotides read TGTGCCAGCACGACGGCGGACTCCTACAATGAGCAGTTCTTC.

The J gene is TRBJ2-3, the V gene TRBV27; D unclear. The length of the CDR3 is 14 residues. Trimming removed 5 bases from V and 6 bases from J, with 15 bases in between. Germline CDR1 MNHEY, CDR2 SMNVEV (reference sequence). As DNA, the CDR3 is TGTGCCAGCAGTCTCCAAATATTCCCGGATACGCAGTATTTT. Amino acids: CASSLQIFPDTQYF.

V and J are TRBV6-6 and TRBJ1-2; D is unresolved. The ends were cut back, 0 bases at V and 7 bases at J, with 3 bases in the middle. CDR3 length: 11 amino acids. CDR1 MNHNY and CDR2 SVGAGI come from the germline V gene (reference sequence). CDR3 loop: CASSYSAGYTF. Here the CDR3 DNA reads TGTGCCAGCAGTTACTCGGCTGGCTACACCTTC.

J is TRBJ1-2 and V is TRBV5-1; D call uncertain. The CDR3 loop spans 14 amino acids. V lost 0 bases, J lost 3 bases, and 9 bases lay in between. Germline V CDR1 and CDR2: SGHRS, YFSETQ. Written as DNA, the CDR3 is TGCGCCAGCAGCTTGGAGCCGTCTGACTATGGCTACACCTTC. Its translation is CASSLEPSDYGYTF.

The rearrangement uses TRBV5-6 and TRBJ2-1; 9 bases align to TRBD1. V lost 3 bases, J lost 6 bases, and 7 bases stayed unmatched. This CDR3 comprises 15 residues. CDR1 SGHDT and CDR2 YYEEEE come from the germline V gene. CDR3 sequence (DNA): TGTGCCAGCAGCTGGCCGGGACAGGGACCCAATGAGCAGTTCTTC. As protein: CASSWPGQGPNEQFF.

V gene TRBV9 combines with J gene TRBJ2-7; 10 nucleotides align to TRBD1. V lost 3 bases and J lost 0; bases outside the gene matches: 9. From germline, CDR1 is SGDLS and CDR2 YYNGEE. CDR3 length: 17 residues. The CDR3 is CASSAGTGAIFSYEQYF. CDR3 DNA: TGTGCCAGCAGCGCCGGGACAGGGGCAATTTTCTCCTACGAGCAGTACTTC.

This chain connects TRBV28 to TRBJ1-2; 10 bases are shared with TRBD1. Germline V CDR1 and CDR2: MDHEN, SYDVKM. The CDR3 covers 20 residues. Trimming cost V 5 bases and J 8 bases; bases outside gene matches: 26. DNA of the CDR3: TGTGCCAGCAGTACTCCCGGGACAGGGGCCCTTCTTCCACCGGCGGCAGGCTACACCTTC. Translating it yields CASSTPGTGALLPPAAGYTF.

The chain links TRBV9 to TRBJ2-7; TRBD1 aligns across 11 bases. The germline V gene has CDR1 SGDLS and CDR2 YYNGEE. This CDR3 is built from 15 residues. Germline trimming cut 4 bases from V and 4 bases from J; bases unmatched to any gene: 7. CDR3 nucleotide sequence: TGTGCCAGCAGCCCGTGGACAGGGGGCTTGTACGAGCAGTACTTC. It encodes CASSPWTGGLYEQYF. The full variable domain, completed using reference TRBV9 and TRBJ2-7, is DSGVTQTPKHLITATGQRVTLRCSPRSGDLSVYWYQQSLDQGLQFLIQYYNGEERAKGNILERFSAQQFPDLHSELNLSSLELGDSALYFCASSPWTGGLYEQYFGPGTRLTVT.

This chain joins TRBV27 and TRBJ2-4, with TRBD1 identical over 8 bases. The CDR3 length is 15 residues. Germline V gene data show CDR1 as MNHEY and CDR2 as SMNVEV (reference sequence). V trimming: 3 bases; J trimming: 2 bases; junction bases outside the gene matches: 3. CDR3 bases: TGTGCCAGCAGTTTTCAGGGGGCCTCCAAAAACATTCAGTACTTC. Its translation is CASSFQGASKNIQYF.

This chain uses TRBV5-1 with TRBJ2-5; 12 nucleotides line up with TRBD1. The CDR3 is made up of 15 amino acids. Trimming took 2 bases from V and 5 from J; bases not matched to a gene: 4. Germline CDR1 and CDR2: SGHRS and YFSETQ. The CDR3 nucleotides are TGCGCCAGCAGCTTTGGGGACAGGGGGCGGGAGACCCAGTACTTC. This sequence encodes CASSFGDRGRETQYF.

Comments on this clone: At the DNA level, this CDR3 is encoded by other sequences in the same sample as well. This sequence joins TRBV6-6 and TRBJ2-7; tentative D call: TRBD1 (6 bases). This CDR3 region has 13 residues. Germline V gene sequence: CDR1 MNHNY, CDR2 SVGAGI (reference sequence). Trimming removed 2 bases from V and 2 bases from J, with 7 bases in between. CDR3 amino acids: CASSYDRTYEQYF. The CDR3 DNA reads TGTGCCAGCAGTTACGACAGGACCTACGAGCAGTACTTC.

This chain connects TRBV7-9 to TRBJ1-5, with D perhaps TRBD1 (6 bases). Germline V gene data show CDR1 as SEHNR and CDR2 as FQNEAQ (reference sequence). Trimming pared 5 bases from V and 4 bases from J, leaving 12 bases between. The CDR3 has 14 residues. CDR3 coding DNA: TGTGCCAGCAGCCCAGGGGCAGGGAATCAGCCCCAGCATTTT. Translated: CASSPGAGNQPQHF.

V gene TRBV29-1 combines with J gene TRBJ2-2; D tentatively reads TRBD1 or TRBD2 (5 bases each). The CDR3 has 15 amino acids. Germline V gene sequence: CDR1 SQVTM, CDR2 ANQGSEA. Trimming took 0 bases from V and 4 from J, leaving 12 bases between them. The CDR3 DNA reads as TGCAGCGTTGAAGAGGGACCGCCGAGCACCGGGGAGCTGTTTTTT. Translated: CSVEEGPPSTGELFF.

V and J are TRBV6-1 and TRBJ2-7, with 7 bases matching TRBD1. CDR1 MNHNS and CDR2 SASEGT come from the germline V gene. The CDR3 length is 12 residues. V was pared by 10 bases and J by 2 bases, with 5 bases of the junction left unmatched. This CDR3 reads CATSTGTYEQYF. CDR3 in DNA: TGTGCCACCTCGACAGGGACCTACGAGCAGTACTTC.

Points on this clone: Distinct nucleotide sequences in the sample also encode this CDR3. V is TRBV19 and J is TRBJ2-7; 7 bases line up with TRBD1. The junction had 4 bases not matched to a gene; V was cut back by 9 bases and J by 2 bases. Germline assignment: CDR1 LNHDA and CDR2 SQIVND (reference sequence). The CDR3 spans 12 residues. The CDR3, as DNA: TGTGCCAGCAGTCAGGGGGCCTACGAGCAGTACTTC. Its protein is CASSQGAYEQYF.

This clone came up a few times. This chain connects TRBV30 to TRBJ2-7, with 9 nucleotides matching TRBD1. The V segment lost 5 bases and the J segment 2 bases; nucleotides outside the gene matches: 7. CDR1 and CDR2 (germline): GTSNPN, SVGIG (reference sequence). CDR3 length equals 14 residues. CDR3 in amino acids: CAWGGTGHAYEQYF. The CDR3 nucleotides are TGTGCCTGGGGGGGGACAGGGCATGCCTACGAGCAGTACTTC.

On this clone itself: The CDR3 ends on some other residue instead of the conserved phenylalanine or tryptophan, so this is likely a read error. The DNA is left out, because the CDR3 cannot be placed on it with certainty; the CDR3 is given as TCRdb lists it. The CDR3 region is CASTWNTEAFS. The V gene is TRBV21-1, the J gene TRBJ1-1. TRBV21-1 is reported as a pseudogene. The CDR3 spans 11 amino acids, including both terminal residues.

V usage is TRBV28 and J usage is TRBJ1-4; D unresolved. The CDR3 length is 12 residues. Trimming left V 2 bases short and J 5 bases short, with 3 bases between. Germline V gives CDR1 MDHEN, CDR2 SYDVKM. CDR3 amino acids: CASSLDNEKLFF. CDR3 in DNA: TGTGCCAGCAGTTTAGACAATGAAAAACTGTTTTTT.

This chain links TRBV11-2 with TRBJ1-1; perhaps TRBD1 as D (6 bases). CDR1 and CDR2 from the germline V gene are SGHAT and FQNNGV. The germline V and J ends were trimmed by 1 base and 4 bases, with 10 bases remaining between them. The CDR3 has 14 amino acids. DNA for the CDR3: TGTGCCAGCAGCTTAGGGGCAGGGGCCACTGAAGCTTTCTTT. It yields the protein CASSLGAGATEAFF.

The chain employs TRBV2 and TRBJ2-1, with D perhaps being TRBD1 or TRBD2 (6 bases each). CDR3 length: 14 residues. CDR1 and CDR2 from the germline V gene are SNHLY and FYNNEI. V dropped 1 base and J dropped 7 bases, with 11 bases sitting between them. The CDR3 loop reads CASSEDQGRNEQFF. The CDR3 DNA follows: TGTGCCAGCAGTGAAGATCAGGGGAGGAATGAGCAGTTCTTC.

This chain connects TRBV4-1 to TRBJ2-6; unclear D gene. Looked up from germline, CDR1 is MGHRA and CDR2 is YSYEKL. The CDR3 runs to 15 residues. The V gene lost 4 bases and the J gene lost 4 bases, with 11 bases spanning the gap. In nucleotides, the CDR3 is TGCGCCAGCAGCCTACAGTCGGAAGGGGCCAACGTCCTGACTTTC. Translation: CASSLQSEGANVLTF.

The V and J genes are TRBV19 and TRBJ2-2, with D hard to call. The ends were cut back, 7 bases at V and 10 bases at J, with 13 bases in the middle. The germline gives CDR1 LNHDA, CDR2 SQIVND (reference sequence). This CDR3 has 12 residues. This CDR3 reads CASKGSALELFF. CDR3 bases: TGTGCCAGTAAGGGTTCGGCCCTGGAGCTGTTTTTT.